Shown below are 26 T cell receptor beta chains from a single sample sequenced in a study of T cells after yellow fever vaccination. In TCRdb, the 5' RACE reads were re-called with MiXCR into one record per CDR3 protein. The sample lists a few hundred thousand distinct CDR3 sequences, approximately 6.7% occurring once. The sample consisted of CD4+ T cells sorted from PBMCs, taken on the day of the yellow fever booster vaccination. These receptors all come from a man younger than 40 who received the YFV17D yellow fever vaccine.

The sample holds a few counts of this clonotype. This chain connects TRBV20-1 to TRBJ1-1, with D hard to call. The V and J ends lost 0 bases and 1 base respectively, with 9 bases between them. Germline lookup yields CDR1 DFQATT and CDR2 SNEGSKA (reference sequence). The CDR3 spans 14 residues. CDR3 nucleotide sequence: TGCAGTGCTAGAGATACACGGGGGAACACTGAAGCTTTCTTT. Translation: CSARDTRGNTEAFF.

This clonotype appeared many times. The J gene is TRBJ2-7, the V gene TRBV27, with D possibly TRBD1 on 6 matching bases. Trimming shortened V by 6 bases and J by 0 bases, and 15 bases separated the two germline ends. Per germline, CDR1 MNHEY and CDR2 SMNVEV (reference sequence). The CDR3 loop spans 15 amino acids. The CDR3 loop is CASSQSTGISYEQYF. As DNA, the CDR3 is TGTGCCAGCAGCCAAAGTACAGGGATCTCCTACGAGCAGTACTTC.

This clonotype has only a few counts. The chain employs TRBV6-1 and TRBJ2-7; D may be TRBD2 (6 bases). The CDR3 is 15 residues long. The germline gives CDR1 MNHNS, CDR2 SASEGT. The V end lost 7 bases, the J end lost 0 bases, and 16 bases lay between the germline ends. The CDR3: CASKPTHGSSYEQYF. CDR3 nucleotides: TGTGCCAGCAAGCCAACTCACGGGAGCTCCTACGAGCAGTACTTC.

As to this clonotype: The germline gene is not matched at one end of the junction; a read error may be the cause. This chain's CDR3 is CCASPPSGRNQETQYF. The CDR3 DNA is TGCTGTGCTAGCCCCCCTAGCGGTCGAAATCAAGAGACCCAGTACTTC. V usage is TRBV20-1 and J usage is TRBJ2-5, with 7 bases fitting TRBD2. The CDR3 covers 16 residues. Looked up from germline, CDR1 is DFQATT and CDR2 is SNEGSKA (reference sequence).

In the case of this clonotype: Sequence at one end of the junction differs from germline and may be a read error. The chain is built from TRBV3-1 and TRBJ2-7; 7 bases match TRBD1. This CDR3 has 15 residues. Per germline, CDR1 LGHDT and CDR2 YNNKEL (reference sequence). The CDR3 protein is CASTQEETGSYEQYF. DNA for the CDR3: TGTGCCAGCACCCAAGAGGAGACAGGGTCATACGAGCAGTACTTC.

CDR3 in DNA: TGTGCCAGCAGCAAAGGACTAGCGGGAGAGGGTTCCTACGAGCAGTACTTC. Amino acids: CASSKGLAGEGSYEQYF. This chain uses TRBV4-2 with TRBJ2-7; 13 bases agree with TRBD2. Per germline, CDR1 LGHNA and CDR2 YNFKEQ. The trim removed 5 bases at V and 1 base at J, leaving 8 bases unmatched. This CDR3 is built from 17 residues.

This clonotype showed up many times. CDR3: CAIREGTENIQYF. The CDR3 DNA is TGTGCCATCAGGGAGGGCACCGAAAACATTCAGTACTTC. The rearrangement uses TRBV10-3 and TRBJ2-4, with D perhaps TRBD2 (6 bases). V lost 6 bases and J lost 5, with 11 bases in between. The CDR3 is 13 residues long. Germline-derived CDR1 and CDR2 are ENHRY and SYGVKD.

This clonotype was seen a few times. The J gene is TRBJ2-3, the V gene TRBV4-3, with TRBD1 matching over 8 bases. This CDR3 region has 18 residues. J was trimmed by 0 bases and V by 1 base; bases with no gene match: 9. Germline values: CDR1 LGHNA, CDR2 YSLEER. CDR3 in DNA: TGCGCCAGCAGCCAAGGGGCTCGGCAGGGGGCTAGCACAGATACGCAGTATTTT. It specifies CASSQGARQGASTDTQYF.

In its sample, this clonotype was seen many times. The chain is built from TRBV5-1 and TRBJ1-1; no definite D call. The CDR3 length is 14 residues. The V gene lost 2 bases and the J gene lost 5 bases, with 13 bases spanning the gap. The germline V gene has CDR1 SGHRS and CDR2 YFSETQ. The CDR3 protein is CASSFIGWGTEAFF. As DNA, the CDR3 is TGCGCCAGCAGCTTTATTGGTTGGGGTACTGAAGCTTTCTTT.

As regards this clonotype: This may come from a read error, since a much larger clone is one base off. This rearrangement joins TRBV20-1 to TRBJ2-5, with D perhaps matching TRBD1 (5 bases). There are 11 residues in the CDR3. Germline V gives CDR1 DFQATT, CDR2 SNEGSKA (reference sequence). The CDR3 loop is CTAREKETQYF. The CDR3 region has the DNA TGCACTGCCAGGGAAAAAGAGACCCAGTACTTC.

This chain joins TRBV7-2 and TRBJ2-1; D possibly corresponds to TRBD2 (6 bases). The germline V gene has CDR1 SGHTA and CDR2 FQGNSA. The CDR3 contains 16 residues. The V end was cut by 0 bases, the J end by 6 bases, with 15 bases between. CDR3 DNA: TGTGCCAGCAGCTTAGCCGGGAGTGGGTATTTCAATGAGCAGTTCTTC. This gives the protein CASSLAGSGYFNEQFF.

The chain couples TRBV2 to TRBJ2-2, with D uncertain. This CDR3 region has 13 residues. V was shortened by 4 bases and J by 8 bases, with 11 bases between the two germline ends. Germline CDR1 reads SNHLY; CDR2 reads FYNNEI. The CDR3 loop reads CASSVTPPGELFF. The CDR3 nucleotides are TGTGCCAGCAGTGTTACTCCCCCTGGGGAGCTGTTTTTT.

The gene calls are TRBV20-1 and TRBJ2-7, with D possibly being TRBD1 (8 bases). This CDR3 comprises 16 residues. Per the germline V gene, CDR1 is DFQATT and CDR2 is SNEGSKA (reference sequence). V was shortened by 3 bases and J by 2 bases, with 20 bases between the two germline ends. In DNA, the CDR3 is TGCAGTGCTAGGCGTAACAGGGGGGGAGATACCTACGAGCAGTACTTC. Translation gives CSARRNRGGDTYEQYF.

This clonotype showed up many times. V and J are TRBV5-1 and TRBJ2-3, with a tentative D call TRBD1 (6 bases). This CDR3 region has 14 residues. V was trimmed by 5 bases and J by 4 bases, leaving 14 bases between them. Germline V gene lookup returns CDR1 SGHRS and CDR2 YFSETQ. The chain's CDR3 is CASRRAQGPDTQYF. As DNA, the CDR3 is TGCGCCAGCAGACGAGCACAGGGCCCAGATACGCAGTATTTT.

This clonotype came up a few times. This chain connects TRBV7-9 to TRBJ2-6, with unresolved D. The CDR3 has 16 amino acids. Germline lookup yields CDR1 SEHNR and CDR2 FQNEAQ (reference sequence). V gave up 4 bases and J gave up 2 bases, with 12 bases separating them. The CDR3 protein is CASSSDHLTGANVLTF. The CDR3 DNA sequence: TGTGCCAGCAGCTCCGACCATCTCACTGGGGCCAACGTCCTGACTTTC.

The chain is built from TRBV6-1 and TRBJ2-6, with 10 bases identical to TRBD1. Germline V gene sequence: CDR1 MNHNS, CDR2 SASEGT. This CDR3 has 17 residues. After removal of 6 bases from V and 2 bases from J, the junction contained 7 bases not matched to a gene. CDR3 nucleotides: TGTGCCAGCAGGACGACAGGGGGCCCCGCTGGGGCCAACGTCCTGACTTTC. It translates to CASRTTGGPAGANVLTF.

This clonotype turned up a few times. The CDR3 region is CASSSGLAGVGNEQFF. The CDR3 bases are TGTGCCAGCAGCTCGGGACTAGCGGGAGTCGGCAATGAGCAGTTCTTC. The rearrangement links TRBV5-4 to TRBJ2-1, with 14 nucleotides matching TRBD2. From germline, CDR1 is SGHNT and CDR2 YYREEE (reference sequence). The CDR3 has 16 residues. With V trimmed by 3 bases and J by 6 bases, 5 bases remained unmatched. Looking up the rest from reference TRBV5-4 and TRBJ2-1 gives the full variable domain: ETGVTQSPTHLIKTRGQQVTLRCSSQSGHNTVSWYQQALGQGPQFIFQYYREEENGRGNFPPRFSGLQFPNYSSELNVNALELDDSALYLCASSSGLAGVGNEQFFGPGTRLTVL.

This clonotype was detected only a few times. The chain links TRBV6-5 to TRBJ1-5; no clear D. CDR1 MNHEY and CDR2 SVGAGI come from the germline V gene. Trimming stripped 4 bases from V and 10 bases from J, with 11 bases between. CDR3 length equals 12 residues. CDR3 bases: TGTGCCAGCAGTTCCCCATCGGAACCCCAGCATTTT. Its protein product is CASSSPSEPQHF.

The genes are TRBV5-5 and TRBJ2-7; 7 positions match TRBD1. Trimming took 2 bases from V and 2 from J; bases not matched to a gene: 7. This CDR3 has 15 amino acids. Germline CDR1 SGHKS, CDR2 YYEKEE (reference sequence). CDR3 in amino acids: CASSLEGQTTYEQYF. The DNA of the CDR3 is TGTGCCAGCAGCTTAGAGGGACAGACAACCTACGAGCAGTACTTC.

This clonotype has a count of ten or more. The V call is TRBV12-3 or TRBV12-4, the J call TRBJ2-5; 8 nucleotides align to TRBD1. The V gene end was trimmed by 4 bases and the J gene end by 1 base; junction bases not matched to a gene: 8. The CDR3 sequence is 16 residues long. CDR3 DNA: TGTGCCAGCAGTTATACCGGGACAGGAGCCCAAGAGACCCAGTACTTC. This translates into CASSYTGTGAQETQYF.

V is TRBV20-1 and J is TRBJ2-1, with D possibly TRBD2 on 6 matching bases. Trimming took 3 bases from V and 5 from J, leaving 14 bases between them. The germline CDR1 and CDR2 sequences are DFQATT and SNEGSKA (reference sequence). This CDR3 comprises 14 residues. As DNA, the CDR3 is TGCAGTGCTAGTCTTCCGGCGGGGAACAATGAGCAGTTCTTC. Protein sequence: CSASLPAGNNEQFF.

The chain joins TRBV4-1 to TRBJ2-2; 13 nucleotides line up with TRBD2. Germline-derived CDR1 and CDR2 are MGHRA and YSYEKL. The V and J ends lost 2 bases and 2 bases, in that order; junction bases with no gene match: 5. The CDR3 runs 18 residues. The CDR3 nucleotides are TGCGCCAGCAGCCAACCTCGACTAGCGGGGGGAAACACCGGGGAGCTGTTTTTT. Residues: CASSQPRLAGGNTGELFF.

The V call is TRBV7-3, the J call TRBJ2-3, with D uncertain. The germline CDR1 and CDR2 sequences are SGHTA and FQGTGA. Deletions cut 5 bases from V and 1 base from J, with 10 bases between. The CDR3 is made up of 14 amino acids. The CDR3 spells CASSPFSGTDTQYF. Written as DNA, the CDR3 is TGTGCCAGCAGCCCCTTTTCGGGCACAGATACGCAGTATTTT.

As concerns this clonotype: A single base separates this from a much larger clone, so it may be a read error. The rearrangement joins TRBV4-3 to TRBJ2-1, with D possibly matching TRBD2 (6 bases). Trimming took 3 bases from V and 3 from J, leaving 12 bases between them. The germline V gene encodes CDR1 LGHNA and CDR2 YSLEER. The CDR3 has 15 amino acids. CDR3 residues: CASSQTRGSYNEQFF. The CDR3, as DNA: TGCGCCAGCAGCCAGACTAGAGGTAGCTACAATGAGCAGTTCTTC.

The genes are TRBV6-2 or TRBV6-3 and TRBJ2-5, with 12 bases aligning to TRBD1. The CDR3 contains 16 residues. V was clipped by 7 bases and J by 5 bases; unmatched bases: 11. Germline loops: CDR1 MNHEY, CDR2 SVGEGT. The CDR3 protein is CASNDPGQGAMETQYF. In DNA form, the CDR3 reads TGTGCCAGCAACGACCCGGGACAGGGGGCGATGGAGACCCAGTACTTC.

This clonotype was found many times. This chain's CDR3 is CASSPNRDYGEQYF. The DNA of the CDR3 is TGTGCCAGCAGCCCGAACCGGGACTACGGGGAGCAGTACTTC. The chain has TRBV7-3 and TRBJ2-7; 7 nucleotides agree with TRBD2. The length of the CDR3 is 14 residues. Looked up from germline, CDR1 is SGHTA and CDR2 is FQGTGA. Trimming removed 5 bases from V and 7 bases from J; junction bases left unmatched: 11.